The subject of this entry is one TCR beta chain. CDR3 size: 17 residues. Germline V gives CDR1 SGHDT, CDR2 YYEEEE. Trimming cost V 4 bases and J 4 bases; bases outside gene matches: 14. The sample is drawn from a study of PD-1 blockade in mismatch repair-deficient tumors. At the level of the study: Patients had approximately 12 mismatch repair-deficient cancer types, all previously treated and progressing.

Libraries were prepared by immunoSEQ multiplex PCR; TCRdb keeps only in-frame clonotypes and omits some of them. The profile shows 90,000 to 130,000 clones, 65% to 80% of them singletons. All patients were mismatch repair deficient, assessed by either PCR or immunohistochemistry. This chain links TRBV5-6 with TRBJ2-7, with 10 bases identical to TRBD1. The sequences come from peripheral blood, collected 60 weeks after starting pembrolizumab. This sequence originates from an adult with mismatch repair-deficient cancer. This CDR3 reads CASSITAPGQGSYEQYF. CDR3 sequence (DNA): TGTGCCAGCAGCATAACGGCCCCGGGACAGGGGTCGTACGAGCAGTACTTC.